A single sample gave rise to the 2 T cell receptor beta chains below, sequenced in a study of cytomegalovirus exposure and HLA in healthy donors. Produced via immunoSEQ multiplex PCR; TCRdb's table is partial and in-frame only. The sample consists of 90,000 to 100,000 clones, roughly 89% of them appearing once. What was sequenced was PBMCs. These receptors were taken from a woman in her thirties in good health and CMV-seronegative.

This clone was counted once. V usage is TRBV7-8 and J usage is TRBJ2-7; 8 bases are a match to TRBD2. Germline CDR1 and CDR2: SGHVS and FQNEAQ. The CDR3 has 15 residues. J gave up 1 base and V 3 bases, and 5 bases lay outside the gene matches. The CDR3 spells CASSFGRGGSYEQYF. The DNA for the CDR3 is TGTGCCAGCAGCTTCGGCCGGGGGGGTTCCTACGAGCAGTACTTC.

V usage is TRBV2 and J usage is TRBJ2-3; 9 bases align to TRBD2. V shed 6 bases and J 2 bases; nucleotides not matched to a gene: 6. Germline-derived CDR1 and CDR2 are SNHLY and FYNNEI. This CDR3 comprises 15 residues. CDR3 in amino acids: CASRSSGGITDTQYF. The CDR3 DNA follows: TGTGCCAGCAGGTCCAGCGGGGGGATCACAGATACGCAGTATTTT. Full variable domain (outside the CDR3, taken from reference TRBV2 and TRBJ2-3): EPEVTQTPSHQVTQMGQEVILRCVPISNHLYFYWYRQILGQKVEFLVSFYNNEISEKSEIFDDQFSVERPDGSNFTLKIRSTKLEDSAMYFCASRSSGGITDTQYFGPGTRLTVL.